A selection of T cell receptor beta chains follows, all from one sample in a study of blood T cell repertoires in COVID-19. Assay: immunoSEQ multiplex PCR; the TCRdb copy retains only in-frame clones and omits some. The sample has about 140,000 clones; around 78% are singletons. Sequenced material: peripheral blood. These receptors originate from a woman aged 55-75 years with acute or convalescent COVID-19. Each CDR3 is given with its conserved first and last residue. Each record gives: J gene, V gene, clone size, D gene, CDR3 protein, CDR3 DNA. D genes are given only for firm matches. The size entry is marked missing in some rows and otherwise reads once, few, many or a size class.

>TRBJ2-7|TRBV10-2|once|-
CASSETSSRNEQYF
TGCGCCAGCAGTGAGACTAGCAGCAGAAACGAGCAGTACTTC
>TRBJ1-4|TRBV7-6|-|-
CASSPGGGRTNEKLFF
TGTGCCAGCAGCCCCGGCGGGGGAAGGACTAATGAAAAACTGTTTTTT
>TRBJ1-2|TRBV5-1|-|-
CASSSGSYGYTF
TGCGCCAGCAGCTCGGGGAGCTATGGCTACACCTTC
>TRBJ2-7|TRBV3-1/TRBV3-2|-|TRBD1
CASSQGLGQGYEQYF
TGTGCCAGCAGCCAAGGCTTAGGACAGGGCTACGAGCAGTACTTC
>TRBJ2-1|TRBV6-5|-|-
CASAEGGRKFF
TGTGCCTCGGCCGAAGGCGGCCGTAAGTTCTTC
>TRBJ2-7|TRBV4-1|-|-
CASSQDIEYGQYF
TGCGCCAGCAGCCAAGATATCGAATACGGGCAGTACTTC
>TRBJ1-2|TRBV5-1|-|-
CASSDFDGYTF
TGCGCCAGCAGCGACTTTGATGGCTACACCTTC
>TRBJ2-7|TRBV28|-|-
CASSVTGVTYEQYF
TGTGCCAGCAGTGTGACAGGTGTTACCTACGAGCAGTACTTC
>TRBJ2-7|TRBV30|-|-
CAWSSRGYEQYF
TGTGCCTGGAGTTCTCGCGGTTACGAGCAGTACTTC
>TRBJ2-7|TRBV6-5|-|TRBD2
CASSLAGGPSYEQYF
TGTGCCAGCAGTCTAGCGGGAGGGCCCTCCTACGAGCAGTACTTC
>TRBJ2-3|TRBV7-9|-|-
CASSLLGGTSTDTQYF
TGTGCCAGCAGCTTATTGGGCGGGACTAGCACAGATACGCAGTATTTT
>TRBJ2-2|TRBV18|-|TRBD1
CASSLTGKNTGELFF
TGTGCCAGCTCACTGACAGGGAAAAACACCGGGGAGCTGTTTTTT
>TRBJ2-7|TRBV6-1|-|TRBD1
CASSAPGQPWVGQYF
TGTGCCAGCAGCGCGCCGGGACAGCCCTGGGTTGGGCAGTACTTC
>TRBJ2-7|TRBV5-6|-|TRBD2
CASSLGLAVYEQYF
TGTGCCAGCAGCTTAGGACTAGCGGTATACGAGCAGTACTTC
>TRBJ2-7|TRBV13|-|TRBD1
CASSLRGQGALEQYF
TGTGCCAGCAGCTTAAGGGGACAGGGGGCGCTTGAGCAGTACTTC
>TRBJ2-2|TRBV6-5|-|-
CASGRQPDTGELFF
TGTGCCAGCGGGCGACAGCCGGACACCGGGGAGCTGTTTTTT
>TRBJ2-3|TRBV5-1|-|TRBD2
CASSFSLAGVDTQYF
TGCGCCAGCAGCTTTAGTCTAGCGGGAGTGGATACGCAGTATTTT
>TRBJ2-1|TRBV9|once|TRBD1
CASSVVSGQGDNEQFF
TGTGCCAGCAGCGTAGTTTCAGGACAGGGAGACAATGAGCAGTTCTTC
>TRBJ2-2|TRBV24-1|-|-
CATSDSKAGPNTGELFF
TGTGCCACCAGTGATTCCAAGGCGGGTCCGAACACCGGGGAGCTGTTTTTT
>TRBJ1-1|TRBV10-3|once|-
CAIGKQNTGNTEAFF
TGTGCCATCGGAAAACAGAATACCGGGAACACTGAAGCTTTCTTT
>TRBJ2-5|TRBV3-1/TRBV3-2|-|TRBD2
CASSQLAGVGETQYF
TGTGCCAGCAGCCAACTAGCGGGAGTTGGAGAGACCCAGTACTTC
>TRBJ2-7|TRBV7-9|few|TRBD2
CASSSGLAGVPYEQYF
TGTGCCAGCAGCTCGGGACTAGCGGGAGTACCATACGAGCAGTACTTC
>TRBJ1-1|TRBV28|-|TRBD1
CASSLGQGKAFF
TGTGCCAGCAGCCTGGGACAGGGAAAGGCTTTCTTT
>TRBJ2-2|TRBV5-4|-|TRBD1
CASSLVPRGQGAGELFF
TGTGCCAGCAGCTTGGTTCCAAGGGGGCAGGGGGCCGGGGAGCTGTTTTTT
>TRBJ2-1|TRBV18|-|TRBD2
CASSRASGGTYNEQFF
TGTGCCAGCTCACGCGCATCGGGAGGTACCTACAATGAGCAGTTCTTC
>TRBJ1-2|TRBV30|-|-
CAWSRLGQRPGGYTF
TGTGCCTGGAGTCGGCTCGGACAGAGACCTGGAGGCTACACCTTC
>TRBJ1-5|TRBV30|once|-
CAWQQEGISPQHF
TGTGCCTGGCAGCAGGAGGGGATAAGCCCCCAGCATTTT
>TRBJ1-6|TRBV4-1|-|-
CASSQGVQANSPLHF
TGCGCCAGCAGCCAAGGGGTCCAGGCGAATTCACCCCTCCACTTT
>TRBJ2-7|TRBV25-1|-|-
CASSPIVWSEQYF
TGTGCCAGCAGTCCTATCGTATGGAGCGAGCAGTACTTC
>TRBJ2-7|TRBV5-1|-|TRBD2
CASSSGLAGGPYEQYF
TGCGCCAGCAGCTCGGGCTTAGCGGGAGGGCCCTACGAGCAGTACTTC
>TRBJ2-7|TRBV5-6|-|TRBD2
CASNPAGSYEQYF
TGTGCCAGCAACCCAGCGGGATCATACGAGCAGTACTTC
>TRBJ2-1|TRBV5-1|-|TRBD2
CASSLAGLRNEQFF
TGCGCCAGCAGCTTGGCGGGACTAAGAAATGAGCAGTTCTTC
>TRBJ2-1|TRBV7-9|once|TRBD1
CASITDRGVLNEQFF
TGTGCCAGCATCACGGACAGGGGCGTGTTGAATGAGCAGTTCTTC
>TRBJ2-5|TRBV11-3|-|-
CASSPGHLSGQETQYF
TGTGCCAGCAGTCCGGGACATTTATCGGGGCAAGAGACCCAGTACTTC
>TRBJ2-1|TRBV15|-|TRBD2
CATSRVFVAGGTVSYNEQFF
TGTGCCACCAGCAGAGTGTTTGTAGCGGGAGGTACTGTATCCTACAATGAGCAGTTCTTC
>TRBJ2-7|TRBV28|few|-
CASSSSLEASEQYF
TGTGCCAGCAGTTCATCGCTGGAGGCGTCCGAGCAGTACTTC
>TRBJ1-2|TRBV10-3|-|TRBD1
CAISSTGTGESYGYTF
TGTGCCATCAGTTCAACCGGGACAGGGGAGAGCTATGGCTACACCTTC
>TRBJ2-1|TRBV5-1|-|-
CASTTGSYNEQFF
TGCGCCAGTACTACGGGCTCCTACAATGAGCAGTTCTTC
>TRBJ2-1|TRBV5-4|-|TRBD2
CASSHSAGGIRANEQFF
TGTGCCAGCAGCCACTCCGCGGGAGGGATACGGGCCAATGAGCAGTTCTTC
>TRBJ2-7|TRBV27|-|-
CASSLSARILSYEQYF
TGTGCCAGCAGTTTATCCGCCAGGATACTTTCCTACGAGCAGTACTTC
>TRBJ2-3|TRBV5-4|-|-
CASSFRATDTQYF
TGTGCCAGCAGCTTTCGAGCGACAGATACGCAGTATTTT